The present entry profiles one T cell receptor (beta chain) with its context. The antigen is not known. PCR was performed using 60 Vbeta and 13 Jbeta primers. Method: immunoSEQ multiplex PCR; TCRdb's copy keeps in-frame clones and lacks some. This sample has a few hundred thousand clones, with 80% to 90% found just once. These data come from a study of cytomegalovirus exposure and HLA in healthy donors. General study points: Evidence from a later analysis indicated that most CMV-associated TCR beta chains looked HLA-restricted. In vitro testing confirmed three CMV-associated chains as specific for CMV antigens. TCR beta sequences reportedly predicted the HLA-A and HLA-B alleles of most subjects accurately.

Looked up from germline, CDR1 is KGHSH and CDR2 is LQKENI. This CDR3 contains 18 residues. J lost 2 bases, V lost 6 bases, and 11 bases had no gene match. The sample consisted of PBMCs. This sequence originates from a man aged 25-40 years in good health and CMV-seronegative. The J gene is TRBJ2-3, the V gene TRBV18; TRBD2 agrees at 13 bases. The CDR3 nucleotides are TGTGCCAGCTCCCCCGGACTAGCGGGGGCAACATCCACAGATACGCAGTATTTT. Translating gives CASSPGLAGATSTDTQYF.